Listed below are T cell receptor beta chains from one sample, sequenced in a study of CD8+CD57+ T cells in acquired aplastic anemia. TCRdb reanalysed the reads using MiXCR and keeps one entry per CDR3 protein. The table lists around 250,000 distinct CDR3 sequences, about 80% of them singletons. The specimen sequenced was sorted CD4+, CD8+, or CD8+CD57+ T cells (not recorded which) from PBMCs. Receptors originate from a human donor with aplastic anemia. Each CDR3 is given without its conserved first and last residue. Each record gives: V gene, CDR3 protein.

>TRBV5-1
ASSFTASYIDTQY
>TRBV7-9
ASSSAGGTYNHD
>TRBV5-1
ASSWTSGGV
>TRBV2
ASSLTERGYYNEQF
>TRBV24-1
ATSEAGGSWQETQY
>TRBV5-6
ASSLDGTGTDTQY
>TRBV7-8
ASSLARGPDTT
>TRBV14
ASRGATDTQY
>TRBV7-8
ASSLAGGLSTQH
>TRBV5-8
ASSVDAGGGYT
>TRBV7-6
ASSLDQGVSYEQY
>TRBV7-6
ASTLGGVPAAADLT
>TRBV7-2
ASSLWVSGNEQF
>TRBV7-8
ASSLGRGPDTQY
>TRBV7-9
ASSFTGSTDTQCLT
>TRBV6-1
ASRPGTGYEQY
>TRBV2
ASTLREADTQY
>TRBV9
ASSEWWTDNTQD